This T cell receptor beta chain was identified during a study of T cells after yellow fever vaccination. Study-level results: Few clonotypes appeared in both CD4 and CD8 compartments.

With 1 base clipped from V and 1 base from J, the junction kept 7 bases outside the gene matches. The CDR3 sequence is 16 residues long. The V gene's germline CDR1 is DFQATT and CDR2 SNEGSKA (reference sequence). For this clonotype: The target antigen is unknown.

Generation of TCR cDNA used 5'RACE template switching (which added a universal primer site and UMIs). TCRdb recomputed calls from the 5' RACE reads with MiXCR, one row per CDR3 protein. The repertoire consists of about 300,000 distinct CDR3 sequences, with under 9% occurring once and the leading ten covering 3% to 3.5%. The receptor comes from a man between 18 and 29 years old who received the YFV17D yellow fever vaccine. The sample consisted of CD4+ T cells sorted from PBMCs, taken 5 days after the yellow fever booster vaccination. The rearrangement links TRBV20-1 to TRBJ2-7, with 10 bases fitting TRBD1. The CDR3 region is CSARAPGQGFSYEQYF. As DNA, the CDR3 is TGCAGTGCTAGAGCACCGGGACAGGGGTTTTCCTACGAGCAGTACTTC.